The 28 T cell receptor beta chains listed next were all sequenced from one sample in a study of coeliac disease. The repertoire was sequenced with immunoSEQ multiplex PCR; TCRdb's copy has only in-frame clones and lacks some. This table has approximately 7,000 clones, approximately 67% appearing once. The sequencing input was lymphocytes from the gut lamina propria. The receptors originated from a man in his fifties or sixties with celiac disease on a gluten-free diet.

The CDR3 region is CASSPGGHNAKNIQYF. The DNA for the CDR3 is TGTGCCAGCTCACCAGGGGGACACAATGCCAAAAACATTCAGTACTTC. V usage is TRBV18 and J usage is TRBJ2-4; maybe TRBD1 (6 bases). Trimming left V 2 bases short and J 1 base short, with 12 bases between. Germline loops: CDR1 KGHSH, CDR2 LQKENI. The CDR3 consists of 16 residues.

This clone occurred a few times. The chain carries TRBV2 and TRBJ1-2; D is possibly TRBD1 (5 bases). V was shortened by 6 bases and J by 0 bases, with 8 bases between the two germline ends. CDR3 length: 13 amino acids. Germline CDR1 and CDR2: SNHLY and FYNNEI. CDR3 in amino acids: CASRDTSNYGYTF. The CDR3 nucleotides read TGTGCCAGCAGGGACACCTCTAACTATGGCTACACCTTC.

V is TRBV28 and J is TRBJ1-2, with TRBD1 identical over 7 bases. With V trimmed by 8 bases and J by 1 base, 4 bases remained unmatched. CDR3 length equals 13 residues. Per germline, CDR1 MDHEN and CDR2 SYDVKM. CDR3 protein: CASVGDSNYGYTF. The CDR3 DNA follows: TGTGCCAGCGTTGGGGACAGTAACTATGGCTACACCTTC.

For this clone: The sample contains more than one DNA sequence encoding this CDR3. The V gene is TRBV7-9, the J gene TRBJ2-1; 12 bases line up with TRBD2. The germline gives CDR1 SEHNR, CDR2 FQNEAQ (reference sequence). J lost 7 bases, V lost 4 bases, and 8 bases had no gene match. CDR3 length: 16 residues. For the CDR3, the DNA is TGTGCCAGCAGCTCTCCTAGCGGGGGGGCTGATAATGAGCAGTTCTTC. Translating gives CASSSPSGGADNEQFF. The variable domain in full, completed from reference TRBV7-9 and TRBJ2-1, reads DTGVSQNPRHKITKRGQNVTFRCDPISEHNRLYWYRQTLGQGPEFLTYFQNEAQLEKSRLLSDRFSAERPKGSFSTLEIQRTEQGDSAMYLCASSSPSGGADNEQFFGPGTRLTVL.

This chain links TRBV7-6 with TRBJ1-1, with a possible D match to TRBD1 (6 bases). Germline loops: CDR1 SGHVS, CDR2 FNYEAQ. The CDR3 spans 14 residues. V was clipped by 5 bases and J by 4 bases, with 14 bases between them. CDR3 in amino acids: CASSQPDRLTEAFF. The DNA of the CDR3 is TGTGCCAGCAGCCAACCGGACAGACTCACTGAAGCTTTCTTT.

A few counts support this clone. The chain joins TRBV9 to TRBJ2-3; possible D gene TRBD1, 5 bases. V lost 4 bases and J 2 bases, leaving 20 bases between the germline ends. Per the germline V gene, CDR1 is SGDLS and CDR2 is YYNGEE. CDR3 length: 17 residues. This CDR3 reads CASSQYRPQTYTDTQYF. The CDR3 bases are TGTGCCAGCAGCCAATACAGGCCCCAGACCTACACAGATACGCAGTATTTT.

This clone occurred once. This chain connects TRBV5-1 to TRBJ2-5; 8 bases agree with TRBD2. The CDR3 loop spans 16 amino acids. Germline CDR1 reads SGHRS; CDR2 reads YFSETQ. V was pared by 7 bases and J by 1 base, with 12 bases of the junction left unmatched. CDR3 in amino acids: CASAPPAAGGQETQYF. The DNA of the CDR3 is TGCGCCAGCGCTCCCCCTGCGGCGGGGGGCCAAGAGACCCAGTACTTC.

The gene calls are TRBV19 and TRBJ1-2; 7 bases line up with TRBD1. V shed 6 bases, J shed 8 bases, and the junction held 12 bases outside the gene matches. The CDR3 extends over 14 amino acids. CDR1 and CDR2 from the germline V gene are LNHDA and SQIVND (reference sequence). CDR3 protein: CASRLAGNRGGYTF. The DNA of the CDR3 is TGTGCCAGTAGGCTCGCGGGGAACAGGGGCGGCTACACCTTC.

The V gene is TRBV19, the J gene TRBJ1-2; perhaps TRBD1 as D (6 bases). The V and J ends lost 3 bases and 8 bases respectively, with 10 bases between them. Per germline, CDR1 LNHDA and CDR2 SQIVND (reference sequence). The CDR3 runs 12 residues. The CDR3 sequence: CASSIRGAGYTF. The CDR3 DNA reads TGTGCCAGTAGTATCCGGGGGGCCGGCTACACCTTC.

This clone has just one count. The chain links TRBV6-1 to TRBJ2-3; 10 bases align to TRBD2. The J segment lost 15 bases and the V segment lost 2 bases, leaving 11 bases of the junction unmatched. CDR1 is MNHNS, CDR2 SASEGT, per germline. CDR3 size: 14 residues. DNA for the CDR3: TGTGCCAGCAGTGAAAATATACTAGCGGGGCCACTATATTTT. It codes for CASSENILAGPLYF.

CDR3 loop: CASSARTGGISGNTIYF. In DNA form, the CDR3 reads TGTGCCAGCAGTGCCAGGACAGGGGGGATCTCTGGAAACACCATATATTTT. This chain joins TRBV6-1 and TRBJ1-3; the match to TRBD1 covers 10 bases. CDR1 MNHNS and CDR2 SASEGT come from the germline V gene. V was pared by 4 bases and J by 0 bases, with 6 bases of the junction left unmatched. The CDR3 spans 17 residues.

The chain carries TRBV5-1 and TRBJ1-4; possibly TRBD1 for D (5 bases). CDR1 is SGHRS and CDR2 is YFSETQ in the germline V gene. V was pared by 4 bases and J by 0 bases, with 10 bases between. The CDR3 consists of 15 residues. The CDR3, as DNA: TGCGCCAGCAGCCTTCAGGGCGCAACTAATGAAAAACTGTTTTTT. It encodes CASSLQGATNEKLFF.

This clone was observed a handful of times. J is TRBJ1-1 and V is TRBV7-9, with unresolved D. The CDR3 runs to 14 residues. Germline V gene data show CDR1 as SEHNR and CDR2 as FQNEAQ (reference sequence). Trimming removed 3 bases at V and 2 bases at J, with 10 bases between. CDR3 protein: CASSLGLGNTEAFF. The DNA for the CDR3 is TGTGCCAGCAGCTTGGGCCTCGGCAACACTGAAGCTTTCTTT.

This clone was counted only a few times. The CDR3 loop is CASSYVQGGTGELFF. CDR3 DNA: TGTGCCAGCAGTTATGTACAGGGTGGCACCGGGGAGCTGTTTTTT. The chain recombines TRBV6-5 with TRBJ2-2; D possibly corresponds to TRBD1 (6 bases). This CDR3 is 15 amino acids long. Per the germline V gene, CDR1 is MNHEY and CDR2 is SVGAGI. V was shortened by 3 bases and J by 4 bases, with 12 bases between the two germline ends.

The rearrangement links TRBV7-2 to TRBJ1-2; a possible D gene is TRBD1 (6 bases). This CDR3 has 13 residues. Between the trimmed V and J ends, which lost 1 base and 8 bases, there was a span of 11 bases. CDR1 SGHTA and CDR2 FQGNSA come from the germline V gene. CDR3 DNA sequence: TGTGCCAGCAGCTTAGGGACAGTGGGAGGCTACACCTTC. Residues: CASSLGTVGGYTF.

In nucleotides, the CDR3 is TGTGCCAGCAGCCGTTTTGGAGGGCCCCAGCATTTT. Translated, it gives CASSRFGGPQHF. The rearrangement joins TRBV7-2 to TRBJ1-5; D gene unclear. Germline-derived CDR1 and CDR2 are SGHTA and FQGNSA. This CDR3 has 12 amino acids. Trimming took off 5 bases at V and 9 bases at J, with 11 bases between the two ends.

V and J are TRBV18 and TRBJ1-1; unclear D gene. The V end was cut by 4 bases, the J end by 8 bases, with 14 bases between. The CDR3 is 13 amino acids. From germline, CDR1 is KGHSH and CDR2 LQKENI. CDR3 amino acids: CASSRSHEQEAFF. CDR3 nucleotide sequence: TGTGCCAGCTCACGGAGCCATGAACAAGAAGCTTTCTTT. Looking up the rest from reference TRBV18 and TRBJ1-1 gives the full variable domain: NAGVMQNPRHLVRRRGQEARLRCSPMKGHSHVYWYRQLPEEGLKFMVYLQKENIIDESGMPKERFSAEFPKEGPSILRIQQVVRGDSAAYFCASSRSHEQEAFFGQGTRLTVV.

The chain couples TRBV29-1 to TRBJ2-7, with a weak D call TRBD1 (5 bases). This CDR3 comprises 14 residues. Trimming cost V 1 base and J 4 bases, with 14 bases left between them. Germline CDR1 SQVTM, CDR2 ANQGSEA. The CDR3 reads CSVEVWQGTYEQYF. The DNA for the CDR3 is TGCAGCGTTGAAGTCTGGCAGGGAACGTACGAGCAGTACTTC.

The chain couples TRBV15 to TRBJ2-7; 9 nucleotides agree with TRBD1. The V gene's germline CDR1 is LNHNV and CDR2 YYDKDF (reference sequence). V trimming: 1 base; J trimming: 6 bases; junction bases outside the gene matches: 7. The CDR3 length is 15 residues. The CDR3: CATSRVATGGSEQYF. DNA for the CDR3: TGTGCCACCAGCAGAGTGGCGACAGGGGGATCCGAGCAGTACTTC.

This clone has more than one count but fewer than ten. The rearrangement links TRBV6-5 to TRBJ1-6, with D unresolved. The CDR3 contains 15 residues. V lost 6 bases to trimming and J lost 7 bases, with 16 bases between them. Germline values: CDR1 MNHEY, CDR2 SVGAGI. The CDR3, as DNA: TGTGCCAGCAGCCCACGGTGGTCGGGGAATTCACCCCTCCACTTT. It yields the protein CASSPRWSGNSPLHF.

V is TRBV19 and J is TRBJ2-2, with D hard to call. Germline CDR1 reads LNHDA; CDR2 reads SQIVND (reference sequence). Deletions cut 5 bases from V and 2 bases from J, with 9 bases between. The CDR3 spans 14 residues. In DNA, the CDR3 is TGTGCCAGTAGTCCCCACTTAAACACCGGGGAGCTGTTTTTT. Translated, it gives CASSPHLNTGELFF. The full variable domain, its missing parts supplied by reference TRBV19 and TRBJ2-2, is DGGITQSPKYLFRKEGQNVTLSCEQNLNHDAMYWYRQDPGQGLRLIYYSQIVNDFQKGDIAEGYSVSREKKESFPLTVTSAQKNPTAFYLCASSPHLNTGELFFGEGSRLTVL.

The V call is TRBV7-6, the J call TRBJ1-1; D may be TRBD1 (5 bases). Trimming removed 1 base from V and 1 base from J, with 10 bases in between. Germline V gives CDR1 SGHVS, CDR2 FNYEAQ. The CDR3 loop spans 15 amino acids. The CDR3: CASSLVTGPNTEAFF. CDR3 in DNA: TGTGCCAGCAGCTTAGTTACAGGCCCGAACACTGAAGCTTTCTTT.

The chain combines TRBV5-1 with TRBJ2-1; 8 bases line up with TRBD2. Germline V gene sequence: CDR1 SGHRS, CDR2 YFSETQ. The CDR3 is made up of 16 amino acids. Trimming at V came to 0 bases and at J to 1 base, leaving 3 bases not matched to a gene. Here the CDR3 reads CASSLAAGGSYNEQFF. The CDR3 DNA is TGCGCCAGCAGCTTGGCCGCGGGGGGTTCCTACAATGAGCAGTTCTTC. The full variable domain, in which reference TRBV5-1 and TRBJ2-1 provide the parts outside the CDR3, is KAGVTQTPRYLIKTRGQQVTLSCSPISGHRSVSWYQQTPGQGLQFLFEYFSETQRNKGNFPGRFSGRQFSNSRSEMNVSTLELGDSALYLCASSLAAGGSYNEQFFGPGTRLTVL.

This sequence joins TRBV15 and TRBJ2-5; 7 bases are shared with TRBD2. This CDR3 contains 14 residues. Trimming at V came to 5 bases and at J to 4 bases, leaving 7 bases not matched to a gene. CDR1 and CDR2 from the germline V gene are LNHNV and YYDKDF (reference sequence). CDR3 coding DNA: TGTGCCACCAGCTATAGACTAGCCCGAGAGACCCAGTACTTC. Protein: CATSYRLARETQYF.

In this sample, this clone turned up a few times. This CDR3 reads CASSPDRPGLGPQHF. CDR3 DNA: TGTGCCAGCAGTCCTGACAGGCCGGGGTTAGGACCCCAGCATTTT. The chain links TRBV7-8 to TRBJ1-5, with TRBD1 as a possible D gene (6 bases). The CDR3 has 15 amino acids. V was trimmed by 6 bases and J by 10 bases, leaving 22 bases between them. The germline CDR1 and CDR2 sequences are SGHVS and FQNEAQ.

CDR3 residues: CASSRGTGRNTEAFF. CDR3 in DNA: TGCGCCAGCAGCCGGGGCACAGGGCGGAACACTGAAGCTTTCTTT. V usage is TRBV5-1 and J usage is TRBJ1-1; tentative D call: TRBD1 (6 bases). Germline values: CDR1 SGHRS, CDR2 YFSETQ. Trimming took 4 bases from V and 1 from J, leaving 14 bases between them. The CDR3 length is 15 residues. The full variable domain, rest sourced from reference TRBV5-1 and TRBJ1-1, is KAGVTQTPRYLIKTRGQQVTLSCSPISGHRSVSWYQQTPGQGLQFLFEYFSETQRNKGNFPGRFSGRQFSNSRSEMNVSTLELGDSALYLCASSRGTGRNTEAFFGQGTRLTVV.

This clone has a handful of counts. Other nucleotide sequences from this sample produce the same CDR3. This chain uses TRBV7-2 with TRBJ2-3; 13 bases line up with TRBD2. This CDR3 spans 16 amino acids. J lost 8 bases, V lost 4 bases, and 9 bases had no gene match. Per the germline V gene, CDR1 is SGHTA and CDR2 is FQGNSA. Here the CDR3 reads CASSSPQLAGGATQYF. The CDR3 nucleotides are TGTGCCAGCAGCTCGCCCCAACTAGCGGGGGGGGCTACGCAGTATTTT.

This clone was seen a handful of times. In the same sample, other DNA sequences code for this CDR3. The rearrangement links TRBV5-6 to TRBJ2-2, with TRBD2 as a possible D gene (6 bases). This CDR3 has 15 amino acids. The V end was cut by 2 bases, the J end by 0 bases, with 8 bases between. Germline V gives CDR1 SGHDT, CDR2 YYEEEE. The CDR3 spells CASSFGGTNTGELFF. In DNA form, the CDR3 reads TGTGCCAGCAGCTTCGGGGGAACGAACACCGGGGAGCTGTTTTTT. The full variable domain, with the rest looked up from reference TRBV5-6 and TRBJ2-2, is DAGVTQSPTHLIKTRGQQVTLRCSPKSGHDTVSWYQQALGQGPQFIFQYYEEEERQRGNFPDRFSGHQFPNYSSELNVNALLLGDSALYLCASSFGGTNTGELFFGEGSRLTVL.